The 28 T cell receptor beta chains below come from one sample, sequenced in a study of neoadjuvant anti-PD-1 for oral cavity cancer. Sequencing used immunoSEQ multiplex PCR; TCRdb keeps in-frame clones, though not all of them. The sample lists roughly 18,000 clones, under 75% seen once, with over 2.5% in the top ten. The sample consisted of PBMCs, taken before nivolumab (anti-PD-1) treatment. These receptors were obtained from a person aged 40 to 85 with oral cavity squamous cell carcinoma.

The chain is built from TRBV5-1 and TRBJ2-7, with D possibly TRBD2 on 6 matching bases. Germline CDR1 reads SGHRS; CDR2 reads YFSETQ. The CDR3 runs 15 residues. V shed 4 bases and J shed 2 bases, with 16 bases lying between them. The CDR3 loop is CASSALGDSTYEQYF. CDR3 coding DNA: TGCGCCAGCAGCGCTCTGGGGGACTCGACCTACGAGCAGTACTTC.

CDR3 amino acids: CASSFLRGYEQYF. The CDR3 DNA is TGCGCCAGCAGCTTTCTCAGGGGCTACGAGCAGTACTTC. The chain combines TRBV5-1 with TRBJ2-7; a possible D gene is TRBD1 (6 bases). The CDR3 runs 13 residues. In germline, CDR1 is SGHRS, CDR2 YFSETQ. Trimming took 2 bases from V and 3 from J, leaving 9 bases between them.

V gene TRBV6-5 combines with J gene TRBJ2-5; 7 bases are a match to TRBD1. The CDR3 runs 14 residues. The J segment lost 5 bases and the V segment lost 0 bases, leaving 3 bases of the junction unmatched. CDR1 is MNHEY and CDR2 is SVGAGI in the germline V gene. CDR3 bases: TGTGCCAGCAGTTACTCGACAGGGAAGGAGACCCAGTACTTC. It codes for CASSYSTGKETQYF.

This clone occurred once. V gene TRBV30 combines with J gene TRBJ1-5, with unresolved D. Trimming removed 1 base at V and 2 bases at J, with 9 bases between. The CDR3 is 14 residues long. The V gene's germline CDR1 is GTSNPN and CDR2 SVGIG (reference sequence). The CDR3 protein is CAWSAGGGNQPQHF. The CDR3 nucleotides read TGTGCCTGGAGTGCAGGAGGAGGCAATCAGCCCCAGCATTTT.

This clone appeared a few times. The genes are TRBV5-4 and TRBJ2-3; D unresolved. The V end lost 0 bases, the J end lost 4 bases, and 3 bases lay between the germline ends. The germline V gene encodes CDR1 SGHNT and CDR2 YYREEE (reference sequence). This CDR3 region has 12 residues. CDR3 nucleotide sequence: TGTGCCAGCAGCTTGGATGCAGATACGCAGTATTTT. Amino acids: CASSLDADTQYF.

V usage is TRBV2 and J usage is TRBJ2-5; 9 bases agree with TRBD1. Germline V lookup: CDR1 SNHLY, CDR2 FYNNEI. V shed 6 bases, J shed 2 bases, and the junction held 4 bases outside the gene matches. This CDR3 has 14 amino acids. The chain's CDR3 is CASRPGQGQETQYF. The DNA for the CDR3 is TGTGCCAGCAGGCCGGGACAGGGACAAGAGACCCAGTACTTC.

This clone was observed a few times. The chain couples TRBV19 to TRBJ2-3, with 7 bases that match TRBD2. The CDR3 has 14 residues. Germline-derived CDR1 and CDR2 are LNHDA and SQIVND (reference sequence). V dropped 4 bases and J dropped 3; count of bases not matched to a gene: 4. The CDR3 here is CASSSGRTTDTQYF. CDR3 bases: TGTGCCAGTAGTAGCGGGAGAACTACAGATACGCAGTATTTT.

J is TRBJ1-2 and V is TRBV7-9; no clear D. This CDR3 is built from 13 residues. The germline V gene encodes CDR1 SEHNR and CDR2 FQNEAQ (reference sequence). The V end lost 5 bases, the J end lost 3 bases, and 10 bases lay between the germline ends. CDR3 in amino acids: CASSLNRDYGYTF. The CDR3 region has the DNA TGTGCCAGCAGCCTAAACCGGGACTATGGCTACACCTTC. The entire variable domain, with the rest obtained from reference TRBV7-9 and TRBJ1-2, is as follows: DTGVSQNPRHKITKRGQNVTFRCDPISEHNRLYWYRQTLGQGPEFLTYFQNEAQLEKSRLLSDRFSAERPKGSFSTLEIQRTEQGDSAMYLCASSLNRDYGYTFGSGTRLTVV.

This sequence joins TRBV2 and TRBJ2-4, with no clear D. V shed 3 bases and J shed 8 bases, with 14 bases lying between them. Germline CDR1 is SNHLY and CDR2 is FYNNEI. CDR3 size: 14 residues. The CDR3 sequence: CASSEASPQDIQYF. CDR3 bases: TGTGCCAGCAGTGAGGCCAGCCCGCAGGACATTCAGTACTTC.

This clone has just a few counts. J is TRBJ2-7 and V is TRBV19; D not resolved. CDR3 length equals 14 residues. V was trimmed by 3 bases and J by 5 bases, leaving 14 bases between them. Germline V lookup: CDR1 LNHDA, CDR2 SQIVND (reference sequence). The CDR3, as DNA: TGTGCCAGTAGTATCTCGGCGCCACTGGACGAGCAGTACTTC. Its protein product is CASSISAPLDEQYF.

The chain is built from TRBV5-6 and TRBJ2-3; D might be TRBD2 (5 bases). V lost 0 bases to trimming and J lost 2 bases, with 10 bases between them. The CDR3 is made up of 15 amino acids. Per germline, CDR1 SGHDT and CDR2 YYEEEE. The CDR3 bases are TGTGCCAGCAGCTTGGGAGGAGGCCTCACAGATACGCAGTATTTT. It codes for CASSLGGGLTDTQYF. The variable domain in full, with the rest retrieved from reference TRBV5-6 and TRBJ2-3, is DAGVTQSPTHLIKTRGQQVTLRCSPKSGHDTVSWYQQALGQGPQFIFQYYEEEERQRGNFPDRFSGHQFPNYSSELNVNALLLGDSALYLCASSLGGGLTDTQYFGPGTRLTVL.

The chain is built from TRBV5-4 and TRBJ1-4; D perhaps matches TRBD1 (6 bases). With 3 bases removed from V and 5 bases from J, the gap between germline ends came to 14 bases. CDR1 is SGHNT, CDR2 YYREEE, per germline (reference sequence). The CDR3 totals 15 residues. In DNA form, the CDR3 reads TGTGCCAGCAGCTCGGGGGCCGGCCGAAATGAAAAACTGTTTTTT. Encoded protein: CASSSGAGRNEKLFF.

The chain joins TRBV7-9 to TRBJ2-2; D not certain. Germline assignment: CDR1 SEHNR and CDR2 FQNEAQ (reference sequence). This CDR3 comprises 15 residues. Between the trimmed V and J ends, which lost 1 base and 5 bases, there was a span of 11 bases. The CDR3 nucleotides are TGTGCCAGCAGCTTAGTACGGGTTTCTACCGGGGAGCTGTTTTTT. Protein: CASSLVRVSTGELFF. The full variable domain, in which reference TRBV7-9 and TRBJ2-2 provide the parts outside the CDR3, is DTGVSQNPRHKITKRGQNVTFRCDPISEHNRLYWYRQTLGQGPEFLTYFQNEAQLEKSRLLSDRFSAERPKGSFSTLEIQRTEQGDSAMYLCASSLVRVSTGELFFGEGSRLTVL.

The chain employs TRBV30 and TRBJ1-3; D remains unclear. V dropped 5 bases and J dropped 3 bases, with 11 bases sitting between them. Germline CDR1 and CDR2: GTSNPN and SVGIG (reference sequence). The CDR3 runs to 13 residues. The CDR3 reads CAWAHSGGNTIYF. The CDR3 nucleotides read TGTGCCTGGGCACACTCGGGTGGAAACACCATATATTTT.

This clone appeared a single time. The CDR3 sequence is CASSYGVMNTEAFF. The CDR3 bases are TGTGCCAGCAGTTACGGGGTTATGAACACTGAAGCTTTCTTT. This chain uses TRBV6-5 with TRBJ1-1; unclear D gene. The CDR3 is 14 residues long. The germline V gene has CDR1 MNHEY and CDR2 SVGAGI. The V end was cut by 2 bases, the J end by 0 bases, with 7 bases between.

The chain links TRBV5-4 to TRBJ2-5, with D tentatively TRBD2 (6 bases). CDR1 SGHNT and CDR2 YYREEE come from the germline V gene (reference sequence). CDR3 size: 14 residues. The V end lost 1 base, the J end lost 7 bases, and 14 bases lay between the germline ends. In nucleotides, the CDR3 is TGTGCCAGCAGCTTGTCTCGGGACGGGGGGACCCAGTACTTC. Its translation is CASSLSRDGGTQYF. Full variable domain (rest looked up from reference TRBV5-4 and TRBJ2-5): ETGVTQSPTHLIKTRGQQVTLRCSSQSGHNTVSWYQQALGQGPQFIFQYYREEENGRGNFPPRFSGLQFPNYSSELNVNALELDDSALYLCASSLSRDGGTQYFGPGTRLLVL.

The genes are TRBV6-5 and TRBJ1-2; D remains unclear. The CDR3 covers 12 residues. The germline V gene encodes CDR1 MNHEY and CDR2 SVGAGI. Between the trimmed V and J ends, which lost 11 bases and 6 bases, there was a span of 16 bases. CDR3 nucleotide sequence: TGTGCCGGTGCACGGGGTGTTGATGGCTACACCTTC. Amino acids: CAGARGVDGYTF.

This sequence joins TRBV30 and TRBJ1-2; the match to TRBD1 covers 8 bases. The ends lost 0 bases at V and 8 bases at J; junction bases unmatched: 8. There are 14 residues in the CDR3. Germline CDR1 and CDR2: GTSNPN and SVGIG (reference sequence). The CDR3: CAWSVVRGLVGYTF. CDR3 DNA sequence: TGTGCCTGGAGTGTGGTCAGGGGGCTGGTAGGCTACACCTTC.

This chain connects TRBV19 to TRBJ1-1; maybe TRBD1 (6 bases). Trimming removed 4 bases at V and 8 bases at J, with 17 bases between. The CDR3 runs 14 residues. Germline V gives CDR1 LNHDA, CDR2 SQIVND (reference sequence). The CDR3 protein is CASSRAGQQQEAFF. DNA of the CDR3: TGTGCCAGTAGTAGAGCCGGACAGCAACAAGAAGCTTTCTTT.

This clone turned up a few times. The J gene is TRBJ2-1, the V gene TRBV28; D ambiguous. The V gene's germline CDR1 is MDHEN and CDR2 SYDVKM. The CDR3 extends over 14 amino acids. V lost 7 bases to trimming and J lost 1 base, with 11 bases between them. CDR3 nucleotides: TGTGCCAGCACCCTTAGGATATCCTACAATGAGCAGTTCTTC. This sequence encodes CASTLRISYNEQFF.

The rearrangement uses TRBV30 and TRBJ1-1; D unresolved. The CDR3 is made up of 14 amino acids. The V and J ends lost 0 bases and 3 bases respectively, with 11 bases between them. Germline V CDR1 and CDR2: GTSNPN, SVGIG (reference sequence). The chain's CDR3 is CAWSVSGPHTEAFF. In nucleotides, the CDR3 is TGTGCCTGGAGTGTATCGGGCCCACACACTGAAGCTTTCTTT.

This clone was seen more than once but under ten times. J is TRBJ2-7 and V is TRBV2; perhaps TRBD2 as D (5 bases). Germline CDR1 is SNHLY and CDR2 is FYNNEI. Trimming took 6 bases from V and 6 from J, leaving 18 bases between them. There are 14 residues in the CDR3. The CDR3 loop is CASREVTGLGEQYF. The CDR3 coding sequence is TGTGCCAGCAGGGAGGTAACGGGGTTGGGCGAGCAGTACTTC.

This chain connects TRBV11-3 to TRBJ2-5; 8 nucleotides agree with TRBD2. This CDR3 is built from 16 residues. V shed 1 base, J shed 2 bases, and the junction held 6 bases outside the gene matches. Germline CDR1 SGHNT, CDR2 YENEEA. CDR3 region: CASSLVSSGQQETQYF. CDR3 nucleotide sequence: TGTGCCAGCAGCTTAGTATCTAGCGGGCAACAAGAGACCCAGTACTTC.

Only one count was recorded for this clone. The rearrangement links TRBV5-1 to TRBJ2-3; the D gene is possibly TRBD1 (6 bases). The CDR3 is made up of 15 amino acids. V gave up 0 bases and J gave up 4 bases, with 12 bases separating them. The germline V gene encodes CDR1 SGHRS and CDR2 YFSETQ. For the CDR3, the DNA is TGCGCCAGCAGCTTGGATGCAGGGGTTCCAGATACGCAGTATTTT. Amino acids: CASSLDAGVPDTQYF.

This clone has just a few counts. The rearrangement joins TRBV6-5 to TRBJ2-7; D is possibly TRBD1 (7 bases). V gave up 2 bases and J gave up 2 bases, with 10 bases separating them. Germline V gives CDR1 MNHEY, CDR2 SVGAGI. The CDR3 is made up of 14 amino acids. For the CDR3, the DNA is TGTGCCAGCAGTTACGGAGGGGGCGCCTACGAGCAGTACTTC. Protein product: CASSYGGGAYEQYF.

In its sample, this clone was seen once. The V call is TRBV7-8, the J call TRBJ2-2; D is uncertain. This CDR3 region has 14 residues. V lost 5 bases, J lost 7 bases, and 14 bases lay in between. Germline V gene lookup returns CDR1 SGHVS and CDR2 FQNEAQ. Here the CDR3 reads CASSPVGVGGELFF. The CDR3 DNA reads as TGTGCCAGCAGCCCGGTCGGCGTCGGCGGGGAGCTGTTTTTT.

The chain recombines TRBV29-1 with TRBJ2-5; D is unresolved. Germline V gene lookup returns CDR1 SQVTM and CDR2 ANQGSEA. The CDR3 consists of 13 residues. The V gene lost 8 bases and the J gene lost 5 bases, with 18 bases spanning the gap. This CDR3 is CSSRHAGRETQYF. The CDR3 coding sequence is TGCAGCTCCCGCCATGCCGGCCGGGAGACCCAGTACTTC.

The chain joins TRBV9 to TRBJ2-5; possibly TRBD1 for D (6 bases). V was cut by 4 bases and J by 5 bases, with 21 bases left in between. CDR3 length: 16 residues. CDR1 and CDR2 from the germline V gene are SGDLS and YYNGEE. The CDR3, as DNA: TGTGCCAGCAGCTCCGAGTCAGGGGCCAAGGGGGAGACCCAGTACTTC. This encodes CASSSESGAKGETQYF.